These T cell receptor beta chains were read from a single sample in a study of early T cells in non-severe SARS-CoV-2 infection. TCRdb processed the 5' RACE reads anew with MiXCR; each CDR3 protein has one entry. The sample carries 70,000 or so distinct CDR3 sequences, 11% recorded once. Sample: whole blood. These receptors came from an adult who was a healthcare worker with PCR-confirmed SARS-CoV-2 infection or an uninfected control (not recorded which). Both conserved end residues are part of each CDR3. The D gene is left open where the match is weak. The listing skips clone size in some rows; elsewhere it reads once, few, many or a size class.

clone_size	v_call	d_call	j_call	cdr3_nt	cdr3_aa
few	TRBV29-1	-	TRBJ2-2	TGCAGCGTTGGTAGGACACAGAACACCGGGGAGCTGTTTTTT	CSVGRTQNTGELFF
few	TRBV5-5	-	TRBJ2-1	TGTGCCAGCAGCTTACAATTTACCCAGGGGAATGAGCAGTTCTTC	CASSLQFTQGNEQFF
-	TRBV20-1	-	TRBJ2-1	TGCAGTGTGAACCGCGGGCGTAATGAGCAGTTCTTC	CSVNRGRNEQFF
-	TRBV12-3/TRBV12-4	TRBD1	TRBJ1-2	TGTGCCAGCAGATATCCGGGGACAGAAGGCTACACCTTC	CASRYPGTEGYTF
-	TRBV12-3/TRBV12-4	TRBD2	TRBJ2-2	TGTGCCAGCAGACTTAGCGGGTCCCCTCGGAACACCGGGGAGCTGTTTTTT	CASRLSGSPRNTGELFF
many	TRBV21-1	-	TRBJ2-4	TGTGCCAGCAGCAGGGCGGCCAAAAACATTCAGTACTTC	CASSRAAKNIQYF
many	TRBV12-3/TRBV12-4	-	TRBJ1-4	TGTGCCAGCAGTTCAGTTGCAACTAATGAAAAACTGTTTTTT	CASSSVATNEKLFF
many	TRBV18	-	TRBJ1-4	TGTGCCAGCTCACCAGTACAGGGCGGAGGAAAACTGTTTTTT	CASSPVQGGGKLFF
-	TRBV6-2/TRBV6-3	TRBD1	TRBJ2-7	TGTGCCAGCAGTTACCGGGGACAGGTCCGTTACGAGCAGTACTTC	CASSYRGQVRYEQYF
few	TRBV12-3/TRBV12-4	TRBD2	TRBJ2-7	TGTGCCAGCGGGCTAGCGGGATCCCTGAAGTGGGAGCAGTACTTC	CASGLAGSLKWEQYF
-	TRBV7-9	-	TRBJ1-4	TGTGCCAGCAGCTTAGGTGCAACTAATGAAAAACTGTTTTTT	CASSLGATNEKLFF
-	TRBV2	-	TRBJ1-4	TGTGCCAGCAGTGAAGTCCGGACGACAAATGAAAAACTGTTTTTT	CASSEVRTTNEKLFF
-	TRBV5-1	-	TRBJ1-4	TGCGCCAGCAGCTTGTCGACAGTTGGAGAAAAACTGTTTTTT	CASSLSTVGEKLFF
many	TRBV11-2	-	TRBJ2-7	TGTGCCAGCAGCTTAGATCTTTCGGGAGAGCAGTACTTC	CASSLDLSGEQYF
few	TRBV12-3/TRBV12-4	TRBD1	TRBJ2-7	TGTGCCAGCAGCGGACAGGGGTTGTACGAGCAGTACTTC	CASSGQGLYEQYF
few	TRBV6-2/TRBV6-3	-	TRBJ2-1	TGTGCCAGCAGACTAACCCGGGACATATACAATGAGCAGTTCTTC	CASRLTRDIYNEQFF
many	TRBV4-1	-	TRBJ2-1	TGCGCCAGCAGCGGTAGTTCCAATGAGCAGTTCTTC	CASSGSSNEQFF
-	TRBV18	-	TRBJ2-1	TGTGCCAGCTCACCAGTCGAGTGGGGAGGTGAGCAGTTCTTC	CASSPVEWGGEQFF
many	TRBV28	-	TRBJ1-2	TGTGCCAGCAGTTTCAACTATGGCTACACCTTC	CASSFNYGYTF
-	TRBV28	-	TRBJ2-7	TGTGCCGTGGGGACTGATACCTACGAGCAGTACTTC	CAVGTDTYEQYF
-	TRBV5-6	-	TRBJ1-2	TGTGCCAGCAGCAAGGGCCGGGGCTACACCTTC	CASSKGRGYTF
-	TRBV18	TRBD1	TRBJ1-1	TGTGCCAGCTCACCACCCGTCGGACAGGGGGACACTGAAGCTTTCTTT	CASSPPVGQGDTEAFF
many	TRBV10-1	-	TRBJ1-4	TGCGCCAGCTCACGGGGGCAAGGTGAAAAACTGTTTTTT	CASSRGQGEKLFF
many	TRBV15	-	TRBJ1-1	TGTGCCACCAGCTCGCTTCCGAACACTGAAGCTTTCTTT	CATSSLPNTEAFF
many	TRBV11-2	TRBD1	TRBJ2-7	TGTGCCAGCAGCTTAGAGATCGGGACAGGCCTCTACGAGCAGTACTTC	CASSLEIGTGLYEQYF
many	TRBV5-5	-	TRBJ1-1	TGTGCCAGCAGCTTTATTGAGGACACTGAAGCTTTCTTT	CASSFIEDTEAFF
few	TRBV28	TRBD1	TRBJ1-2	TGTGCCAGCAGTTTCGGGACAGGGGCCTATGGCTACACCTTC	CASSFGTGAYGYTF
many	TRBV20-1	-	TRBJ2-1	TGCAGTGCTAGAGGGAGGGCCTCCTACAATGAGCAGTTCTTC	CSARGRASYNEQFF
few	TRBV28	-	TRBJ1-6	TGTGCCAGCACCCCCATAGGGGATTCACCCCTCCACTTT	CASTPIGDSPLHF
medium-sized	TRBV19	TRBD1	TRBJ2-7	TGTGCCAGTGCCCCGTCAGGGACAGGGACTTACGAGCAGTACTTC	CASAPSGTGTYEQYF
many	TRBV12-3/TRBV12-4	-	TRBJ2-1	TGTGCCAGCAGTTTCTCACTAGGCTTTGGCAATGAGCAGTTCTTC	CASSFSLGFGNEQFF
few	TRBV27	-	TRBJ1-2	TGTGCCAGCAGTTTCAGGACGACACTCCAAGCTAACTATGGCTACACCTTC	CASSFRTTLQANYGYTF
few	TRBV20-1	-	TRBJ2-4	TGCAGTGCTAGAGAGATAGCAGCCAAAAACATTCAATACTTC	CSAREIAAKNIQYF
many	TRBV13	TRBD2	TRBJ2-5	TGTGCCAGCAGCTTATCTCCTAGCGGGAGTTGGGAGACCCAGTACTTC	CASSLSPSGSWETQYF
-	TRBV5-6	-	TRBJ2-2	TGTGCCAGCAGCTTTACGGTCACCGGGGAGCTGTTTTTT	CASSFTVTGELFF
-	TRBV10-2	TRBD2	TRBJ2-1	TGCGCCAGCAGGGGACTAGCGGCCCATGAGCAGTTCTTC	CASRGLAAHEQFF
-	TRBV20-1	-	TRBJ2-2	TGCAGTGCTAGAGTCCTAAGCCCCCGAGACCCAACGGGGACCGGGGAGCTGTTTTTT	CSARVLSPRDPTGTGELFF
few	TRBV11-2	-	TRBJ2-4	TGTGCCAGCAGCTTAGATCCCGGGGTCGAAAACATTCAGTACTTC	CASSLDPGVENIQYF
-	TRBV7-9	-	TRBJ2-3	TGTGCCAGCAGCTCCGGGACTCACCACACAGATACGCAGTATTTT	CASSSGTHHTDTQYF
many	TRBV5-4	-	TRBJ2-2	TGTGCCAGCTCAAATGGCGGAACCACCGGGGAGCTGTTTTTT	CASSNGGTTGELFF
-	TRBV10-1	-	TRBJ2-7	TGCGCCAGGACAGGGGCAAGGCAAGCGGGAGAACCCTACGAGCAGTACTTC	CARTGARQAGEPYEQYF
few	TRBV16	-	TRBJ2-7	TGTGCCAGCAGCCAAACCGAAGGGAATTACGAGCAGTACTTC	CASSQTEGNYEQYF
many	TRBV28	-	TRBJ1-1	TGTGCCAGCAGTTTAAAGGGGTGGAACACTGAAGCTTTCTTT	CASSLKGWNTEAFF
many	TRBV25-1	-	TRBJ1-5	TGTGCCAGCAGTGACCGAGATCAGCCCCAGCATTTT	CASSDRDQPQHF
-	TRBV5-1	TRBD1	TRBJ2-1	TGCGCCAGCAGCTTGGAAGGACAGGGGGGTTCCCAGCAGTTCTTC	CASSLEGQGGSQQFF
few	TRBV24-1	-	TRBJ2-7	TGTGCCACCAGTGATGGGCTAGGCGAGCAGTACTTC	CATSDGLGEQYF
many	TRBV10-3	-	TRBJ2-1	TGTGCCATAAGGACGCCCCGGCACAATGAGCAGTTCTTC	CAIRTPRHNEQFF
few	TRBV12-3/TRBV12-4	TRBD1	TRBJ2-5	TGTGCCAGCAGTCCAGGGGGCTGGGAGACCCAGTACTTC	CASSPGGWETQYF
few	TRBV6-2/TRBV6-3	TRBD1	TRBJ2-1	TGTGCCAGCAGTTACTCGACAGGGGTTGCGAACAATGAGCAGTTCTTC	CASSYSTGVANNEQFF
few	TRBV19	TRBD2	TRBJ2-7	TGTGCCAGTAGTATCAGCCCCCGGGGGGGCTCCTACGAGCAGTACTTC	CASSISPRGGSYEQYF
few	TRBV4-3	TRBD1	TRBJ2-7	TGCGCCAGCAGCCACGGGACAGGTACCTACGAGCAGTACTTC	CASSHGTGTYEQYF
many	TRBV29-1	-	TRBJ2-4	TGCAGCGTTGAAGATTTGGCTTCAGCCAAAAACATTCAGTACTTC	CSVEDLASAKNIQYF
few	TRBV3-1	-	TRBJ1-4	TGTGCCAGCAGCCAACAGGGCTCAGGAAAACTGTTTTTT	CASSQQGSGKLFF
-	TRBV4-1	-	TRBJ2-5	TGCGCCAGCAGCTCGGCAGGGGAGACCCAGTACTTC	CASSSAGETQYF
-	TRBV7-9	TRBD1	TRBJ2-2	TGTGCCAGCAGCCCACAGGGGAATGCCGGGGAGCTGTTTTTT	CASSPQGNAGELFF
-	TRBV20-1	TRBD1	TRBJ2-4	TGCAGTGCTAGTTATTTCCGGGGACAGGGAAGACAAAACATTCAGTACTTC	CSASYFRGQGRQNIQYF
few	TRBV29-1	TRBD2	TRBJ2-1	TGCAGCGTTGACGGGCTAGCGGAAAGCTCCTACAATGAGCAGTTCTTC	CSVDGLAESSYNEQFF